These T cell receptor beta chains were read from a single sample in a study of siplizumab effects on memory and regulatory T cells. The table came from immunoSEQ multiplex PCR; TCRdb's copy has only in-frame clones and leaves some out. The sample carries nearly 95,000 clones, 94% recorded once. The specimen was non-Treg CD4+ T cells sorted from blood. The receptor set was obtained from a human donor in good health. The CDR3 runs from the conserved cysteine through the conserved F or W.

CDR3 protein,J gene,V gene
CASSVPGGEQYF,TRBJ2-7,TRBV5-4
CASSLGRQSGTQYF,TRBJ2-3,TRBV5-4
CASSRDNYEQYF,TRBJ2-7,TRBV27
CASSLGGTVQETQYF,TRBJ2-5,TRBV5-1
CASTRQGSYTEAFF,TRBJ1-1,TRBV6-5
CASSHRGGSYNEQFF,TRBJ2-1,TRBV11-3
CASSTSAAQNTGELFF,TRBJ2-2,TRBV7-9
CASSLNEKLFF,TRBJ1-4,TRBV5-5
CASSPDTEAFF,TRBJ1-1,TRBV7-8
CASSQPRGMNYGYTF,TRBJ1-2,TRBV4-2
CASNAASGANVLTF,TRBJ2-6,TRBV6-5
CAISEAGTGRNPSYTF,TRBJ1-2,TRBV10-3
CASSAGTSAGELFF,TRBJ2-2,TRBV6-1
CASLPGQNTGELFF,TRBJ2-2,TRBV18
CASSFVGPSSYEQYF,TRBJ2-7,TRBV27
CASSEGAVTYGYTF,TRBJ1-2,TRBV2
CASSLDRSNTGELFF,TRBJ2-2,TRBV7-9
CASSVGPSGDYEQYF,TRBJ2-7,TRBV9
CASSLLLNTGELFF,TRBJ2-2,TRBV5-1
CASSISPGQNYGYTF,TRBJ1-2,TRBV19
CASSREGSPSNQPQHF,TRBJ1-5,TRBV6-6
CASSSTAGMQPWDTQYF,TRBJ2-3,TRBV7-2
CASSLGLNTEAFF,TRBJ1-1,TRBV5-4
CASSPTDEQFF,TRBJ2-1,TRBV7-9
CASKGGQNTGELFF,TRBJ2-2,TRBV11-1
CASRGGGSYEQYF,TRBJ2-7,TRBV6-5
CASSPSSGDTEAFF,TRBJ1-1,TRBV18
CASSERQGVMETQYF,TRBJ2-5,TRBV25-1
CASSAIGTTGNTIYF,TRBJ1-3,TRBV7-2
CASSYLQGSYEQYF,TRBJ2-7,TRBV6-6